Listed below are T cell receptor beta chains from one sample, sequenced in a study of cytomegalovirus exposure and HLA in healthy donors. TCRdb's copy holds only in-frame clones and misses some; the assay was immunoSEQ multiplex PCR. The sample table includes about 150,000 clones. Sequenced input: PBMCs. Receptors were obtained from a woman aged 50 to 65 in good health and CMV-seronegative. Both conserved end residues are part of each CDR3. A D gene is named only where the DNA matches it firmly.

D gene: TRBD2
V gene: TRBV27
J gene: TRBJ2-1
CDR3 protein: CASSRTSGIYNEQFF
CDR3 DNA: TGTGCCAGCAGTCGGACTAGCGGGATCTACAATGAGCAGTTCTTC

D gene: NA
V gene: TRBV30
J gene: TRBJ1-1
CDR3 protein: CAWSVAENTEAFF
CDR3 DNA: TGTGCCTGGAGTGTAGCTGAGAACACTGAAGCTTTCTTT

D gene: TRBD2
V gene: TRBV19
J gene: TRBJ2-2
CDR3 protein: CASSINWSGANTGELFF
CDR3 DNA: TGTGCCAGTAGTATTAATTGGAGCGGGGCCAACACCGGGGAGCTGTTTTTT

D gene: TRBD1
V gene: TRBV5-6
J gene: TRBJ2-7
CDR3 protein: CASSLVGGTGGVYEQYF
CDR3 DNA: TGTGCCAGCAGCTTGGTAGGAGGGACAGGGGGCGTGTACGAGCAGTACTTC

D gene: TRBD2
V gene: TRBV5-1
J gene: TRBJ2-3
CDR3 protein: CASSSGLAEFTDTQYF
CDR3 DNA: TGCGCCAGCAGCTCCGGACTAGCGGAATTCACAGATACGCAGTATTTT

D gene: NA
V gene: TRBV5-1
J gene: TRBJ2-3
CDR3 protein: CASSLAAATFTDTQYF
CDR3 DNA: TGCGCCAGCAGCTTGGCGGCAGCGACTTTCACAGATACGCAGTATTTT

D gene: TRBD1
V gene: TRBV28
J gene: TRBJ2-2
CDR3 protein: CASTGTGHYRELFF
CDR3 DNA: TGTGCCAGTACCGGGACAGGGCATTACCGGGAGCTGTTTTTT

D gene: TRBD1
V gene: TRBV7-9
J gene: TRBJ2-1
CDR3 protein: CASSLIPQDRNNEQFF
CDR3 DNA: TGTGCCAGCAGCTTAATCCCCCAGGACAGGAACAATGAGCAGTTCTTC

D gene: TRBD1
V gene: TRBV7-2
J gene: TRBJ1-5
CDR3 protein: CASSFRQGARVDQPQHF
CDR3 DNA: TGTGCCAGCAGCTTCCGACAGGGGGCGCGAGTGGATCAGCCCCAGCATTTT

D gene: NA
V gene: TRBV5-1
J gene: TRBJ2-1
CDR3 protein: CASSPSDRAGGEQFF
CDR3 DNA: TGCGCCAGCAGCCCATCTGACCGAGCCGGGGGTGAGCAGTTCTTC

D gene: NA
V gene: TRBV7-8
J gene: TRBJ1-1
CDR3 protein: CASSGGTDTEAFF
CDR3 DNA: TGTGCCAGCAGCGGAGGGACCGACACTGAAGCTTTCTTT

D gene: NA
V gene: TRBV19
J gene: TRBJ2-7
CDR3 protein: CASSIQRGRDYEQYF
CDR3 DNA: TGTGCCAGTAGTATTCAGCGTGGCAGGGATTACGAGCAGTACTTC

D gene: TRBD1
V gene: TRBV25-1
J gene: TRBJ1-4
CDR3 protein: CASSGTRNRGDEKLFF
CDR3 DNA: TGTGCCAGCAGTGGGACCCGGAACAGGGGGGATGAAAAACTGTTTTTT

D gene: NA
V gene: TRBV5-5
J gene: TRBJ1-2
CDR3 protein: CASSSYRVGGYTF
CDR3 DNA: TGTGCCAGCAGCTCTTACAGGGTTGGCGGCTACACCTTC

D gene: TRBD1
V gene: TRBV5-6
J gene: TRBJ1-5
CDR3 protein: CASSFRTGDQPQHF
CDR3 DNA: TGTGCCAGCAGCTTCCGGACAGGAGATCAGCCCCAGCATTTT

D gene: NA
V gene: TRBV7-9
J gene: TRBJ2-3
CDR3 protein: CASSNFGGGRSARDTQYF
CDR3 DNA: TGTGCCAGCAGTAATTTCGGGGGAGGACGGAGCGCGAGAGATACGCAGTATTTT

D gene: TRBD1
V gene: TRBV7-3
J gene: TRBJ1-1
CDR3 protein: CASSSSGTGNTEAFF
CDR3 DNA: TGTGCCAGCAGCTCATCCGGGACAGGGAACACTGAAGCTTTCTTT

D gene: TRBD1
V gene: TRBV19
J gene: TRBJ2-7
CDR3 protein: CASSIGTGPYEQYF
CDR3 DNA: TGTGCCAGTAGTATTGGGACAGGGCCCTACGAGCAGTACTTC

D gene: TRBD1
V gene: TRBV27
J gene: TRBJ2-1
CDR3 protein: CASWDPGQGKNEQFF
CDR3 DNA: TGTGCCAGTTGGGACCCGGGACAGGGTAAGAATGAGCAGTTCTTC